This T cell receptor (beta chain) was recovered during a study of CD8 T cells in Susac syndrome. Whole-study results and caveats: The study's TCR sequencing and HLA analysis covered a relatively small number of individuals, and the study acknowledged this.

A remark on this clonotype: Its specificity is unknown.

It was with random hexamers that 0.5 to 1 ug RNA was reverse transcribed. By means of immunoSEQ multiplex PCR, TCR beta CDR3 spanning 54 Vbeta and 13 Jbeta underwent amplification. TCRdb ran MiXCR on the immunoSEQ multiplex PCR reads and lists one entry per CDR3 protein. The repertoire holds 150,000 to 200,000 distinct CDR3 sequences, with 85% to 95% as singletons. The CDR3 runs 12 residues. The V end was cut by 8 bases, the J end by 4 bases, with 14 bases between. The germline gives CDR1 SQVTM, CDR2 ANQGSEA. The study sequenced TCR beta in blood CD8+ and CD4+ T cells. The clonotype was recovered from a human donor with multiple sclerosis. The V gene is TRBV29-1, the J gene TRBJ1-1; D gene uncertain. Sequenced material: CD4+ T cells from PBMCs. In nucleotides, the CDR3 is TGCAGCACCACGGACCGGAGCACTGAAGCTTTCTTT. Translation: CSTTDRSTEAFF.